The 6 T cell receptor beta chains in this list originate from one sample, sequenced in a study of OX40 agonist ivuxolimab in advanced cancers. Data came from immunoSEQ multiplex PCR; TCRdb stores just in-frame clones and leaves some out. This sample carries some 86,000 clones, approximately 94% of them seen once, and the ten largest clones take 8% to 10%. The specimen was CD4+ or CD8+ T cells sorted from blood, collected in a trial of the OX40 agonist ivuxolimab. The receptors derive from an adult with an advanced solid tumor such as melanoma, head and neck, liver or kidney cancer.

The CDR3 sequence: CASSPQEGTGGTEAFF. CDR3 in DNA: TGTGCCAGCAGCCCCCAGGAAGGGACAGGGGGCACTGAAGCTTTCTTT. The chain joins TRBV4-2 to TRBJ1-1; 11 bases match TRBD1. V was pared by 4 bases and J by 4 bases, with 8 bases of the junction left unmatched. Germline CDR1 is LGHNA and CDR2 is YNFKEQ. The CDR3 consists of 16 residues.

This clone was seen once. This chain joins TRBV21-1 and TRBJ2-7. TRBV21-1 is a recognized pseudogene. The CDR3 covers 15 residues. The CDR3: CASSKIRVELHEQYF. In nucleotides, the CDR3 is TGTGCCAGCAGCAAAATAAGGGTCGAATTACACGAGCAGTACTTC.

The genes are TRBV12-5 and TRBJ1-5; perhaps TRBD1 as D (6 bases). V was clipped by 0 bases and J by 6 bases, with 15 bases between them. The CDR3 loop spans 16 amino acids. Germline lookup yields CDR1 LGHNT and CDR2 FRNRAP. This chain's CDR3 is CASGLVQGTFGQPQHF. The CDR3 nucleotides read TGTGCTAGTGGTTTGGTACAAGGGACATTCGGTCAGCCCCAGCATTTT.

V is TRBV19 and J is TRBJ2-1, with unresolved D. Germline values: CDR1 LNHDA, CDR2 SQIVND (reference sequence). The CDR3 is made up of 14 amino acids. V was cut by 5 bases and J by 8 bases, with 16 bases left in between. The CDR3 loop is CASSLMPDSDEQFF. The CDR3 DNA reads TGTGCCAGTAGTCTCATGCCCGATTCAGATGAGCAGTTCTTC.

This sequence joins TRBV27 and TRBJ2-7, with 9 bases aligning to TRBD1. Losses at the gene ends were 0 bases for V and 5 bases for J; bases not matched to a gene: 11. The CDR3 is made up of 17 amino acids. Germline CDR1 is MNHEY and CDR2 is SMNVEV (reference sequence). CDR3 sequence (DNA): TGTGCCAGCAGTTTATCCACTCCGGGACAGGGCCAACACGAGCAGTACTTC. As protein: CASSLSTPGQGQHEQYF.

This chain connects TRBV4-3 to TRBJ2-7, with unresolved D. CDR3 length: 16 residues. V was shortened by 3 bases and J by 1 base, with 16 bases between the two germline ends. Per the germline V gene, CDR1 is LGHNA and CDR2 is YSLEER. CDR3 amino acids: CASSHGDGEVSYEQYF. The CDR3 bases are TGCGCCAGCAGCCATGGAGACGGCGAAGTTTCCTACGAGCAGTACTTC.